Sequencing of this T cell receptor (beta chain) was carried out in a study of blood T cell repertoires in COVID-19 (dated by TCRdb to 2018 to 2020). In the study overall: Collaborator samples came from the United States, Italy and Spain and covered acute and convalescent phases of COVID-19. The sample metadata nearly always contained a de-identified subject ID, COVID-19 status, age in years and sex. The dataset comprised deeply sampled blood TCRbeta repertoires from subjects exposed to, actively infected with, or recovered from COVID-19. Samples came from the ongoing ImmuneRACE study (first 160 participants) plus 1,254 subjects from 6 global collaborators. The material from the prospective study consisted of cDNA or gDNA derived from T cells, B-cell-depleted T cells, or PBMCs. Where available, HLA class I and class II types were obtained from metadata supplied by the sample provider rather than from assay-based typing. The repertoires were released in a freely available public database meant as a resource for research on the immune response to SARS-CoV-2.

This clone was picked up one time. The clone's antigen remains unknown. The sample holds no much larger clone one base away, and base qualities are not on file. What the study reported, not specific to this receptor: The amount of clinical and demographic metadata varied by source and participant and was provided uncurated.

Whole blood was collected in K2EDTA tubes by collaborating institutions according to the institutions' own protocols. For TCRbeta analysis, collaborator samples were shipped as frozen whole blood, as isolated PBMCs, or as DNA extracted from either sample type. The immunoSEQ Assay, a bias-controlled multiplex PCR, was used to amplify TCRbeta CDR3 regions from genomic DNA. Processing in the source paper ran as follows. The number of nucleated cells in each sample was estimated from the amplification of reference gene primers within the assay. To quantify the absolute abundance of each unique TCRbeta CDR3 rearrangement, sequence reads were collapsed and filtered. For each sample, productive Simpson clonality was calculated as the square root of Simpson's diversity index over productive rearrangements. The immuneACCESS repertoire file appears here via TCRdb, limited to in-frame rearrangements. These files lack a portion of the clones; in checked studies, under half of the deficit traces to unresolved V genes, and the cause of the others is not known. For V, J and clone size, that table is used; D and trimming come from the DNA. Counted in this sample were roughly 120,000 clones; 70% to 85% of them appeared once. The ten largest make up roughly 7% of the sample.

Trimming leaves V shorter by 7 bases and J shorter by 6 bases, with the junction holding 5 bases beyond the gene matches. CDR1 and CDR2 (SQVTM, ANQGSEA) derive from the germline V gene. Spanning cysteine to phenylalanine, the CDR3 consists of 12 amino acids. Of all the DNA, just the CDR3 is kept, 36 bases in frame from base 1. Sequencing was done on a sample of peripheral blood. This sequence uses TRBV29-1 and TRBJ2-2, with 7 bases in between that match TRBD2. This sequence originates from a man between 65 and 85 years old with active or convalescent COVID-19. The CDR3 is CSGRLAPGELFF. The DNA sequence is as follows: TGCAGCGGAAGACTAGCCCCCGGGGAGCTGTTTTTT.